This T cell receptor beta chain originates from a study of CXCR3-negative and CXCR3-positive naive CD8 T cells. About the research overall: Cumulative TRB read yield was about 140 million, averaging about 1.5 +/- 0.3 million per library. Study outcomes and limitations: Naive cells that were CXCR3-negative or CXCR3-positive used TRBV-TRBJ genes alike, while memory cells diverged. Sequencing showed both naive subsets with comparably high diversity, and memory CD8+ cells much lower. More hydrophobic TRB CDR3s were found in CXCR3-positive naive cells than in CXCR3-negative naive cells.

The CDR3 runs 13 residues. Germline CDR1 is LNHNV and CDR2 is YYDKDF (reference sequence). The method, 5' RACE with UMI labels, was used to prepare the TRB cDNA libraries. From its re-call of the 5' RACE reads, TCRdb lists each CDR3 protein once, without DNA. The clone table shows about 86,000 distinct CDR3 sequences, with the ten largest holding 0.82%. On this clonotype: Its antigen is unidentified.

The clonotype comes from a human donor in good health. Some clones in this sample may be carry-over from other donors' samples. Sequencing input: naive CXCR3+ CD8+ T cells from blood. Subset defined: CD45RO-CCR7+CD27+CD95- naive CD8+ T cells expressing CXCR3 (TNR3+). The chain carries TRBV15 and TRBJ1-1. The CDR3 here is CATSPWGNTEAFF.